Listed below are T cell receptor beta chains from one sample, sequenced in a study of response to subunit inactivated influenza vaccine. MiXCR, applied by TCRdb to the RT-PCR reads, yields one record per CDR3 protein. The table shows around 480,000 distinct CDR3 sequences, with about 10% occurring only once. The sequenced sample was PBMCs from blood, obtained roughly 46 days after vaccination. The origin of the receptors is a man aged 50-60 years who received an inactivated influenza vaccine. The CDR3 runs from the conserved cysteine through the conserved F or W. The D gene is left open where the match is weak. A clone size is listed for some rows: how often the clone was seen (once, few, many), or a class if it is expanded.

J	size	D	V	DNA	CDR3
TRBJ2-2	NA	NA	TRBV7-6	TGTGCCAGCAGCCCCCCTATCCGGGGCACCGGGGAGCTGTTTTTT	CASSPPIRGTGELFF
TRBJ2-7	few	TRBD1	TRBV15	TGTGCCACCCGGTCCGACAGGGCAGGCGAGCAGTACTTC	CATRSDRAGEQYF
TRBJ2-3	few	TRBD2	TRBV18	TGTGCCAGCTCACAACCCAACGGGGGGACAGATACGCAGTATTTT	CASSQPNGGTDTQYF
TRBJ1-5	once	NA	TRBV7-6	TGTGCCAGCAGCTCCGAGGTCAGCAATCAGCCCCAGCATTTT	CASSSEVSNQPQHF
TRBJ2-2	many	NA	TRBV6-1	TGTGCCAGCATAAACGGGAGATACACCGGGGAGCTGTTTTTT	CASINGRYTGELFF
TRBJ2-5	NA	TRBD2	TRBV20-1	TGCAGTGCTAGACTAGCGGGGAAGGAGACCCAGTACTTC	CSARLAGKETQYF
TRBJ1-1	few	NA	TRBV29-1	TGCAGCGCGGGACGCCTGGACACTGAAGCTTTCTTT	CSAGRLDTEAFF
TRBJ1-1	few	NA	TRBV6-1	TGTGCCAGCAGCCCGGACAGAATGGGCACTGAAGCTTTCTTT	CASSPDRMGTEAFF
TRBJ1-1	NA	NA	TRBV20-1	TGCAGTGCTAGTGACAGGAGGAACACTGAAGCTTTCTTT	CSASDRRNTEAFF
TRBJ2-1	few	NA	TRBV5-1	TGCGCCAGCAGCTTGTGGGGTTTGAATGAGCAGTTCTTC	CASSLWGLNEQFF
TRBJ2-5	many	TRBD1	TRBV29-1	TGCAGCGTAAGACGCGGGACAGGCGTCCAAGAGACCCAGTACTTC	CSVRRGTGVQETQYF
TRBJ2-2	NA	TRBD1	TRBV6-1	TGTGCCAGCAGACCCGGGACAGGTTTCTCCGGGGAGCTGTTTTTT	CASRPGTGFSGELFF
TRBJ1-2	NA	NA	TRBV10-3	TGTGCCATCAGTGTTTTAAGTGGCTACACCTTC	CAISVLSGYTF
TRBJ2-5	NA	NA	TRBV25-1	TGTGCCAGCACCCAGACAGGATACAGTGAGACCCAGTACTTC	CASTQTGYSETQYF
TRBJ2-7	NA	NA	TRBV7-2	TGTGCCAGCAGCTTAGTAGTAGCCATACCCGGCGAGCAGTACTTC	CASSLVVAIPGEQYF
TRBJ1-2	many	NA	TRBV20-1	TGCAGTGCTGACGTCCTACGGAGGAGACGGAATGGCTACACCTTC	CSADVLRRRRNGYTF
TRBJ1-2	NA	NA	TRBV7-2	TGTGCCAGCAGCTTAGTAGTCGGAGTCAGTTCTAACTATGGCTACACCTTC	CASSLVVGVSSNYGYTF
TRBJ2-1	many	TRBD2	TRBV11-1	TGTGCCAGCAGCTTACGTGCTCTAGCGGGAGGGCCAGTGGGAAATGAGCAGTTCTTC	CASSLRALAGGPVGNEQFF
TRBJ1-1	few	NA	TRBV6-1	TGTGCCAGCAGGTCATTGGGGAGGGCTGAAGCTTTCTTT	CASRSLGRAEAFF